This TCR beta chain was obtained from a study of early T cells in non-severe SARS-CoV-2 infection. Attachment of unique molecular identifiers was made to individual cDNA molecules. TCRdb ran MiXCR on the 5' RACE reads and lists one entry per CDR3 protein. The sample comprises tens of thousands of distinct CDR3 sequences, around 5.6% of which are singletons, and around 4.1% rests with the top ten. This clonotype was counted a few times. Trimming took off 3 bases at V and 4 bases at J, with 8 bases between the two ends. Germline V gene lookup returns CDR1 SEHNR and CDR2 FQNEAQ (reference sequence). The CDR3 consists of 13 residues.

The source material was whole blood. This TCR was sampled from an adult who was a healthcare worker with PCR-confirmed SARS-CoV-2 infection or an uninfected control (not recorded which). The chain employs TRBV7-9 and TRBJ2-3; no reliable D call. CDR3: CASSFGPPDTQYF. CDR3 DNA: TGTGCCAGCAGCTTTGGGCCCCCAGATACGCAGTATTTT.